The 21 T cell receptor beta chains in this list originate from one sample, sequenced in a study of cytomegalovirus exposure and HLA in healthy donors. A multiplex PCR was run with 60 Vbeta primers and 13 Jbeta primers. The method was immunoSEQ multiplex PCR; TCRdb's version includes in-frame clones alone and lacks a portion of them. The sample comprises 200,000 or so clones, 80% to 85% of which are singletons, and around 0.26% rests with the top ten. The sequenced sample consisted of PBMCs. The receptors derive from a boy between 10 and 17 years old in good health and CMV-seronegative.

This clone was seen once. The rearrangement uses TRBV6-5 and TRBJ1-2; D uncertain. Germline CDR1 and CDR2: MNHEY and SVGAGI. Deletions cut 5 bases from V and 0 bases from J, with 13 bases between. The CDR3 sequence is 15 residues long. Written as DNA, the CDR3 is TGTGCCAGCAGTCCGCCCCAGGTGACTAACTATGGCTACACCTTC. Protein product: CASSPPQVTNYGYTF.

This rearrangement joins TRBV2 to TRBJ2-5, with D tentatively TRBD1 (7 bases). With 6 bases removed from V and 5 bases from J, the gap between germline ends came to 16 bases. Looked up from germline, CDR1 is SNHLY and CDR2 is FYNNEI. CDR3 size: 14 residues. For the CDR3, the DNA is TGTGCCAGCAGCGCGGGACAGTCGAGGGAGACCCAGTACTTC. Its translation is CASSAGQSRETQYF.

The rearrangement joins TRBV10-3 to TRBJ2-7; D unresolved. The V end was cut by 4 bases, the J end by 5 bases, with 9 bases between. CDR3 length: 12 residues. Germline V lookup: CDR1 ENHRY, CDR2 SYGVKD. CDR3 sequence: CAISGLIDEQYF. The CDR3 DNA reads as TGTGCCATCAGTGGACTGATAGACGAGCAGTACTTC.

The chain has TRBV9 and TRBJ1-1; tentative D call: TRBD1 (5 bases). The CDR3 covers 15 residues. With 3 bases removed from V and 2 bases from J, the gap between germline ends came to 14 bases. The germline V gene has CDR1 SGDLS and CDR2 YYNGEE. CDR3: CASSGYRNSNTEAFF. Here the CDR3 DNA reads TGTGCCAGCAGCGGGTACAGGAACTCAAACACTGAAGCTTTCTTT.

The chain has TRBV28 and TRBJ2-1; a possible D gene is TRBD1 (5 bases). The V and J ends lost 5 bases and 0 bases respectively, with 14 bases between them. Per the germline V gene, CDR1 is MDHEN and CDR2 is SYDVKM. The CDR3 spans 16 residues. As DNA, the CDR3 is TGTGCCAGCAGTAACGGACACCTAGGCTCCTACAATGAGCAGTTCTTC. Its translation: CASSNGHLGSYNEQFF.

This clone appeared once. The J gene is TRBJ1-2, the V gene TRBV7-2; D is undetermined. The CDR3 is 11 residues long. CDR1 and CDR2 (germline): SGHTA, FQGNSA. The germline V and J ends were trimmed by 5 bases and 6 bases, with 7 bases remaining between them. The CDR3 sequence: CASSLGHGYTF. The CDR3 DNA reads as TGTGCCAGCAGCCTTGGCCATGGCTACACCTTC.

This chain uses TRBV30 with TRBJ1-6, with D possibly matching TRBD1 (5 bases). V was cut by 3 bases and J by 8 bases, with 11 bases left in between. CDR1 is GTSNPN and CDR2 is SVGIG in the germline V gene (reference sequence). The CDR3 contains 13 residues. CDR3 in amino acids: CAWRAGGDSPLHF. The CDR3 DNA reads as TGTGCCTGGAGAGCAGGAGGGGATTCACCCCTCCACTTT.

This chain connects TRBV10-3 to TRBJ1-1; 9 bases align to TRBD1. The junction had 5 bases not matched to a gene; V was cut back by 4 bases and J by 2 bases. This CDR3 spans 15 amino acids. CDR1 and CDR2 (germline): ENHRY, SYGVKD. CDR3: CAISALTGGNTEAFF. The CDR3 coding sequence is TGTGCCATCAGTGCGCTAACAGGGGGCAACACTGAAGCTTTCTTT.

Comments on this clone: One junction end does not reproduce the germline sequence, and a read error may be involved. The chain combines TRBV7-7 with TRBJ2-1, with D possibly matching TRBD1 (6 bases). The length of the CDR3 is 16 residues. Per the germline V gene, CDR1 is SSHAT and CDR2 is FNYEAQ (reference sequence). CDR3 bases: TGTGCTAGCAGCCCGATTCAGGGTAGGGGGATGGATGAGCAGTTCTTC. Its translation is CASSPIQGRGMDEQFF.

This chain joins TRBV6-1 and TRBJ1-4, with a possible D match to TRBD1 (6 bases). Trimming stripped 2 bases from V and 3 bases from J, with 10 bases between. The CDR3 contains 15 residues. CDR1 MNHNS and CDR2 SASEGT come from the germline V gene. The CDR3 DNA sequence: TGTGCCAGCAGTGAAATTAGGGGGTCTAATGAAAAACTGTTTTTT. This encodes CASSEIRGSNEKLFF.

The chain carries TRBV19 and TRBJ1-6, with no clear D. V dropped 2 bases and J dropped 7 bases, with 9 bases sitting between them. Looked up from germline, CDR1 is LNHDA and CDR2 is SQIVND (reference sequence). This CDR3 has 14 amino acids. As DNA, the CDR3 is TGTGCCAGTAGTATATCAGGCAGCAATTCACCCCTCCACTTT. Encoded protein: CASSISGSNSPLHF.

The V call is TRBV7-9, the J call TRBJ2-2; weak D call: TRBD2 (7 bases). The CDR3 spans 14 residues. The germline V gene encodes CDR1 SEHNR and CDR2 FQNEAQ (reference sequence). The V and J ends lost 3 bases and 7 bases respectively, with 12 bases between them. CDR3 amino acids: CASSFGGGDGELFF. Written as DNA, the CDR3 is TGTGCCAGCAGCTTTGGAGGGGGGGACGGGGAGCTGTTTTTT. The full variable domain, completed using reference TRBV7-9 and TRBJ2-2, is DTGVSQNPRHKITKRGQNVTFRCDPISEHNRLYWYRQTLGQGPEFLTYFQNEAQLEKSRLLSDRFSAERPKGSFSTLEIQRTEQGDSAMYLCASSFGGGDGELFFGEGSRLTVL.

The J gene is TRBJ2-7, the V gene TRBV11-3; possibly TRBD1 for D (5 bases). The CDR3 spans 13 residues. The germline V gene encodes CDR1 SGHNT and CDR2 YENEEA. V lost 1 base and J 3 bases, leaving 7 bases between the germline ends. CDR3 DNA sequence: TGTGCCAGCAGCTTAGGGACAAACTACGAGCAGTACTTC. Amino acids: CASSLGTNYEQYF.

The chain links TRBV14 to TRBJ2-7; 10 positions agree with TRBD1. The CDR3 has 15 residues. The V gene's germline CDR1 is SGHDN and CDR2 FVKESK. With 1 base clipped from V and 5 bases from J, the junction kept 5 bases outside the gene matches. This CDR3 reads CASSQVRDRGHEQYF. The CDR3 DNA is TGTGCCAGCAGCCAAGTCCGAGACAGGGGGCACGAGCAGTACTTC.

The gene calls are TRBV7-2 and TRBJ2-7; 8 bases are shared with TRBD2. CDR1 is SGHTA and CDR2 is FQGNSA in the germline V gene. V trimming: 0 bases; J trimming: 5 bases; junction bases outside the gene matches: 9. The CDR3 contains 16 residues. CDR3 region: CASSLASRGGMNEQYF. CDR3 DNA: TGTGCCAGCAGCTTAGCTAGTCGGGGGGGCATGAACGAGCAGTACTTC. Using reference TRBV7-2 and TRBJ2-7 for the parts outside the CDR3, the full variable domain is GAGVSQSPSNKVTEKGKDVELRCDPISGHTALYWYRQSLGQGLEFLIYFQGNSAPDKSGLPSDRFSAERTGGSVSTLTIQRTQQEDSAVYLCASSLASRGGMNEQYFGPGTRLTVT.

The gene calls are TRBV7-2 and TRBJ2-2; the match to TRBD2 covers 10 bases. The CDR3 consists of 16 residues. Losses at the gene ends were 4 bases for V and 6 bases for J; bases not matched to a gene: 8. The germline CDR1 and CDR2 sequences are SGHTA and FQGNSA. DNA of the CDR3: TGTGCCAGCAGCTCTCCAAGCGGGAGGGGACCCGGGGAGCTGTTTTTT. Its protein product is CASSSPSGRGPGELFF.

This chain joins TRBV6-6 and TRBJ2-2; TRBD2 matches 8 bases. Germline CDR1 MNHNY, CDR2 SVGAGI (reference sequence). The CDR3 totals 16 residues. The ends lost 6 bases at V and 2 bases at J; junction bases unmatched: 8. The CDR3 loop reads CASRNGGGSNTGELFF. Here the CDR3 DNA reads TGTGCCAGCAGGAACGGGGGGGGATCTAACACCGGGGAGCTGTTTTTT.

The chain couples TRBV29-1 to TRBJ2-5, with D perhaps matching TRBD1 (5 bases). The J call could be wrong; TRBJ2-7 is a better fit for the DNA end. CDR3 length: 13 amino acids. Germline CDR1 and CDR2: SQVTM and ANQGSEA. The DNA for the CDR3 is TGCAGCGTGGAGAAGGACATACCGGCCGAGCAGTACTTC. Residues: CSVEKDIPAEQYF.

The chain has TRBV5-1 and TRBJ1-1; the D gene is possibly TRBD1 (6 bases). Germline-derived CDR1 and CDR2 are SGHRS and YFSETQ. The CDR3 spans 17 residues. The V gene lost 0 bases and the J gene lost 4 bases, with 19 bases spanning the gap. In DNA form, the CDR3 reads TGCGCCAGCAGCTTGGCTCTACAGGGAATGGGGATCACTGAAGCTTTCTTT. Its translation: CASSLALQGMGITEAFF.

The chain joins TRBV5-4 to TRBJ2-4; 12 nucleotides agree with TRBD2. The CDR3 extends over 16 amino acids. Germline V lookup: CDR1 SGHNT, CDR2 YYREEE (reference sequence). Losses at the gene ends were 0 bases for V and 5 bases for J; bases not matched to a gene: 3. CDR3 sequence: CASSLGLAGGENIQYF. CDR3 DNA: TGTGCCAGCAGCTTGGGCCTAGCGGGAGGGGAAAACATTCAGTACTTC. Full variable domain (missing parts from reference TRBV5-4 and TRBJ2-4): ETGVTQSPTHLIKTRGQQVTLRCSSQSGHNTVSWYQQALGQGPQFIFQYYREEENGRGNFPPRFSGLQFPNYSSELNVNALELDDSALYLCASSLGLAGGENIQYFGAGTRLSVL.

The gene calls are TRBV11-2 and TRBJ2-7, with D perhaps matching TRBD1 (5 bases). Germline lookup yields CDR1 SGHAT and CDR2 FQNNGV. The CDR3 has 13 residues. Trimming removed 4 bases from V and 3 bases from J, with 10 bases in between. The CDR3 DNA is TGTGCCAGCAGCTACGGACATTTCTACGAGCAGTACTTC. Translated: CASSYGHFYEQYF.